The clone carrying this T cell receptor beta chain was seen at least ten times. Its antigen remains unidentified. These data are taken from a study of T cells in Graves' hyperthyroidism and ophthalmopathy. In the study overall: Any treatment followed the collection of peripheral blood at initial diagnosis. Study-wide results and limits: Model predictions of ophthalmopathy came a median approximately 6.5 months before onset.

From RNA transcripts, TCR beta CDR3 regions were amplified. With the HTBI primer set, the TCR CDR3 went through a first round of RT-PCR. TCRdb reprocessed the multiplex PCR reads via MiXCR and lists one record per CDR3 protein. This repertoire shows around 530,000 distinct CDR3 sequences, approximately 17% found once; its top ten account for about 16%. Ophthalmopathy cases met thresholds of Clinical Activity Score at least 3, NOSPECS grade at least 4 and duration under 3 months. PBMCs were derived from under 13 ml fresh peripheral blood. The germline gives CDR1 LGHDT, CDR2 YNNKEL (reference sequence). V shed 4 bases, J shed 4 bases, and the junction held 3 bases outside the gene matches. There are 13 residues in the CDR3.

The chain employs TRBV3-1 and TRBJ1-2; 7 bases are shared with TRBD1. Material: blood. This TCR was sampled from a woman under 30 with Graves' ophthalmopathy. The CDR3 DNA is TGTGCCAGCAGCCGACAGGGTGCCTATGGCTACACCTTC. The encoded protein is CASSRQGAYGYTF. The full variable domain, its missing parts supplied by reference TRBV3-1 and TRBJ1-2, is DTAVSQTPKYLVTQMGNDKSIKCEQNLGHDTMYWYKQDSKKFLKIMFSYNNKELIINETVPNRFSPKSPDKAHLNLHINSLELGDSAVYFCASSRQGAYGYTFGSGTRLTVV.